At least ten counts were recorded for the clone carrying this T cell receptor (beta chain). Germline V gives CDR1 MGHDK, CDR2 SYGVNS. This CDR3 is 13 amino acids long. The V gene lost 7 bases and the J gene lost 7 bases, with 17 bases spanning the gap. This sample is part of a study of Graves' ophthalmopathy and Graves' hyperthyroidism. RNA transcripts were the template, and TCR beta CDR3 regions were amplified from them. RT-PCR in the first round used HTBI primers; a second-round multiplex PCR followed. TCRdb re-called the multiplex PCR reads with MiXCR, one entry per CDR3 protein. The data contain roughly 350,000 distinct CDR3 sequences, about a sixth of them singletons. Exclusion covered patients with other autoimmune diseases or uncontrolled infections (as well as pregnancy or lactation).

Sequencing input: peripheral blood. The origin of this receptor is an adult woman with stable Graves' hyperthyroidism. The chain employs TRBV25-1 and TRBJ2-7; D is possibly TRBD1 (5 bases). This chain's CDR3 is CASTQAGYGEQYF. The CDR3 nucleotides read TGTGCCAGCACCCAGGCAGGGTATGGTGAGCAGTACTTC.